Included here is one T cell receptor (beta chain) sequence, with context. Its antigen has not been determined. No per-base quality is available; no much larger clone lies one base away. This entry belongs to a study of T-cell memory formation after mild COVID-19 (dated by TCRdb to the early 2020s). Describing the broader study: TCR sequence clusters from the two donors were largely donor specific. The cohort was made up of two young adult volunteers, one female and one male, who were previously healthy. In a couple of donors, T-cell clones that expanded and contracted after mild COVID-19 were tracked by sequencing TCRalpha and TCRbeta repertoires over time. General study outcomes and caveats: Only a couple of mild cases were covered by the study, and larger cohorts that include severe cases with pre-infection samples were considered necessary. Clones that contracted from day 15 to 85 showed balanced CD4/CD8 phenotypes, whereas a second wave of clones that expanded from day 15 to 37 leaned towards CD4+. Some responding clones were detected in pre-infection memory, suggesting pre-existing cross-reactive memory T cells joined the SARS-CoV-2 response. The second-wave clones that peaked on day 37 were not confirmed to be SARS-CoV-2 specific. Contracting CD4+ clones appeared mostly in the CM and EM memory subsets, whereas CD8+ clones were enriched in EMRA.

PBMCs were isolated by Ficoll-Paque density gradient centrifugation. The CDR3 has 14 amino acids, counting the end cysteine and phenylalanine. Kept here is only the CDR3 DNA, which spans 42 bases and is read in frame from base 1. The junction carries 12 bases between V and J, which are trimmed by 6 bases and 1 base respectively. CDR1 and CDR2 (SEHNR, FQNEAQ) derive from the germline V gene (reference sequence). The sample was run on an Illumina NovaSeq 6000. TCRalpha and TCRbeta cDNA libraries were built by 5'RACE with constant-segment primers, adding sample barcodes and unique molecular identifiers. Trizol reagent was used to extract RNA from every sample. The libraries were amplified in two PCR steps, and the second step added a second sample barcode and Illumina TruSeq adapters. Sequencing of the libraries was done on an Illumina NovaSeq, producing 2 x 150 bp paired-end reads. In the source study's methods: Reads were demultiplexed and collapsed into UMI-guided consensus sequences with migec v1.2.7. Using mixcr v2.1.11, the UMI consensuses were aligned to TRA and TRB V and J templates and assembled into clonotypes. A clonotype was counted as expanded or contracted only when both edgeR and NoisET called the clonotype significant, with the noise models trained on biological replicates. For edgeR calls, a false discovery rate-adjusted p below 0.01 and a log2 fold-change threshold of 1 were applied. As an exploratory analysis of dynamics, max-normalized trajectories of the 1000 most abundant clonotypes were examined by PCA with hierarchical clustering. Each responding clone was given a CD4 or CD8 phenotype based on the CD4+ and CD8+ repertoires, which had been sequenced separately. The public reads were quality trimmed at Q25 with fastp and then assembled into clones with MiXCR by TCRdb, keeping productive beta chains. When rows share a CDR3 protein, they turn into one entry using the most common DNA and genes. The V and J calls reflect TCRdb's pipeline rather than the authors' work. Recorded for this sample are 110,000 or so distinct CDR3 sequences; 22% of them occurred a single time. About 38% of the sample rests with the top ten.

The sequence joins TRBV7-9 to TRBJ1-1; no D gene is confidently identified. Sample: PBMCs or a T cell subset sorted from them (not recorded which). This clonotype was sampled from a young man who had mild COVID-19 (a few samples of this study predate the infection). The sample titles of this study are shuffled in the database, so cell type and time point are left out; the donor was told from shared clones. This receptor has the CDR3 CASSLIGGNTEAFF. In nucleotide form, the sequence is TGTGCCAGCAGTCTGATCGGTGGGAACACTGAAGCTTTCTTT. Supplemented by the reference TRBV7-9 and TRBJ1-1 proteins around the CDR3, the complete variable domain is DTGVSQNPRHKITKRGQNVTFRCDPISEHNRLYWYRQTLGQGPEFLTYFQNEAQLEKSRLLSDRFSAERPKGSFSTLEIQRTEQGDSAMYLCASSLIGGNTEAFFGQGTRLTVV.